This TCR beta chain derives from a study of chemoradiotherapy in HPV16-positive cancers. About the study: A couple of HPV16-positive patients' cells yielded candidate HPV-specific clones and common motifs. Study findings and constraints: Better recurrence-free survival went with HPV-responsive T-cell expansion in HPV16-positive patients. The functional HPV-specific definition rests on just a couple of HPV16-positive patients. Candidate HPV-specific clones and E7-related TCR motifs grew in tumor during treatment.

Assay used: immunoSEQ multiplex PCR; TCRdb lists only in-frame clones, some missing. Of about 20,000 clones in the sample, around 78% are singletons; the top ten hold 2.6%. CDR1 is ENHRY and CDR2 is SYGVKD in the germline V gene. The CDR3 covers 13 residues. V was shortened by 4 bases and J by 4 bases, with 10 bases between the two germline ends. Remarks on this clone: Its antigen remains unidentified.

This specimen was acquired from a patient who underwent chemoradiotherapy. The J gene is TRBJ1-1, the V gene TRBV10-3; D remains ambiguous. This TCR was sampled from a human donor with HPV-associated anogenital cancer. The CDR3 protein is CAISVKGGTEAFF. CDR3 sequence (DNA): TGTGCCATCAGTGTGAAGGGAGGCACTGAAGCTTTCTTT.